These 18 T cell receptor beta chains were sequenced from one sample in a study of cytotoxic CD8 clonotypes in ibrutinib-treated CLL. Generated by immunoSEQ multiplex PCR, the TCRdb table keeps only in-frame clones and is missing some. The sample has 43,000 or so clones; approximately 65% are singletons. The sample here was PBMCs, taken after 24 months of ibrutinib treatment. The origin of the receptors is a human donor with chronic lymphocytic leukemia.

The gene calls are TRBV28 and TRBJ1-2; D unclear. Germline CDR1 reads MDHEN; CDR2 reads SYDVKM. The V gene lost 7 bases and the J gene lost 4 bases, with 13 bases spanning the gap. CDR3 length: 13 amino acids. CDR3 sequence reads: CASTRPGLYGYTF. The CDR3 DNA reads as TGTGCCAGCACGAGACCCGGACTCTATGGCTACACCTTC.

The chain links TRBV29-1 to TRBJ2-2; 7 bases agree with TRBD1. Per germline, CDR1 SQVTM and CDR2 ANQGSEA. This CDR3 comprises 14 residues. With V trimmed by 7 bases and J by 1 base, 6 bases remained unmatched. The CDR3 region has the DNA TGCAGCGGGGGACAGTCCTTGAACACCGGGGAGCTGTTTTTT. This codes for CSGGQSLNTGELFF.

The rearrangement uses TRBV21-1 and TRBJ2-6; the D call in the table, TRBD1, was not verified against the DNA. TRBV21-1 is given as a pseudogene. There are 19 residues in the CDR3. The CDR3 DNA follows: TGTGCCAGCAGCAACCTGATGGGACAGAACAGCTCTGGGGCCAACGTCCTGACTTTC. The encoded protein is CASSNLMGQNSSGANVLTF.

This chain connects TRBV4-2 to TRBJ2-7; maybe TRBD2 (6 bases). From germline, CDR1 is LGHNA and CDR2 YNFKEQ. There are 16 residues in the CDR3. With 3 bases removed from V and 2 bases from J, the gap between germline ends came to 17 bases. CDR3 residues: CASSQDLYGSTYEQYF. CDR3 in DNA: TGTGCCAGCAGCCAGGACCTGTACGGGAGTACCTACGAGCAGTACTTC.

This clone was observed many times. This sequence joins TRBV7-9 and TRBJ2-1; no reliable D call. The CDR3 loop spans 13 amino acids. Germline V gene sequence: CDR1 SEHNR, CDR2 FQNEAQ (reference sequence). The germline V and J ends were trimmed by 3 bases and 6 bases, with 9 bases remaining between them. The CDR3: CASSFGRSNEQFF. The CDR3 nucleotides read TGTGCCAGCAGCTTCGGACGCAGCAATGAGCAGTTCTTC.

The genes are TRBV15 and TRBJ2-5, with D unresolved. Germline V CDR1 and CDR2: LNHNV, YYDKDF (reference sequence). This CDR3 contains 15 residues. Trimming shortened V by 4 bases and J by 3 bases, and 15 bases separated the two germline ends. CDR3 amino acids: CATSIEVRPKETQYF. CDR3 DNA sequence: TGTGCCACCAGCATAGAAGTAAGGCCTAAAGAGACCCAGTACTTC. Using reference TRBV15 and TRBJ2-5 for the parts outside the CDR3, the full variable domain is DAMVIQNPRYQVTQFGKPVTLSCSQTLNHNVMYWYQQKSSQAPKLLFHYYDKDFNNEADTPDNFQSRRPNTSFCFLDIRSPGLGDTAMYLCATSIEVRPKETQYFGPGTRLLVL.

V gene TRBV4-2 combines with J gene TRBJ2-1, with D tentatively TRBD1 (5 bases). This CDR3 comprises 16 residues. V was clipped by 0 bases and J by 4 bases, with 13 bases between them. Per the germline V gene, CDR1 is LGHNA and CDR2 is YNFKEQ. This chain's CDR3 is CASSQDTWGVYNEQFF. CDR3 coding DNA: TGTGCCAGCAGCCAAGATACGTGGGGCGTTTACAATGAGCAGTTCTTC.

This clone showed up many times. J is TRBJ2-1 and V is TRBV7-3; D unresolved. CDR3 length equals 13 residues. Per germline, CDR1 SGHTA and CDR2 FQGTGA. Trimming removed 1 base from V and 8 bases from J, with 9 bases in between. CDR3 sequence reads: CASSLSGRDEQFF. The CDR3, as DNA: TGTGCCAGCAGCTTAAGCGGCCGGGATGAGCAGTTCTTC.

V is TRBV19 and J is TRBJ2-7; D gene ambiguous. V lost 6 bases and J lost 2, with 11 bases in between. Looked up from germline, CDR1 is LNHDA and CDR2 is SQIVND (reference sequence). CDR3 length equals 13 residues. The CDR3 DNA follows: TGTGCCAGTAGCTACGCAGGTACCTACGAGCAGTACTTC. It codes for CASSYAGTYEQYF.

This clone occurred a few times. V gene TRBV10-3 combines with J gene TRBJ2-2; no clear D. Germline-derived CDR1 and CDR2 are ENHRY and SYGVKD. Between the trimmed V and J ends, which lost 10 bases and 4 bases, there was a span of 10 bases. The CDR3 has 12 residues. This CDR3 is CATASPTGELFF. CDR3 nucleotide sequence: TGTGCCACCGCGAGTCCCACCGGGGAGCTGTTTTTT.

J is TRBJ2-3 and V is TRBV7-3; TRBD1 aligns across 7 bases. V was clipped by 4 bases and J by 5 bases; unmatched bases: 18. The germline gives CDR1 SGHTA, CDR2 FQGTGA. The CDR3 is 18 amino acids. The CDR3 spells CASSSSLSTGTWKDTQYF. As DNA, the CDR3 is TGTGCCAGCAGCTCCAGCCTTTCGACAGGGACGTGGAAAGATACGCAGTATTTT.

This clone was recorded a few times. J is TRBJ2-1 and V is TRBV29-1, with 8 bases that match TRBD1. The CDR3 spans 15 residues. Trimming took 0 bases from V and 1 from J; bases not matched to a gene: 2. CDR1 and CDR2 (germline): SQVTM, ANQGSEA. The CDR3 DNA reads TGCAGCGTTGAAGACCGGGACAGGTCCTACAATGAGCAGTTCTTC. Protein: CSVEDRDRSYNEQFF.

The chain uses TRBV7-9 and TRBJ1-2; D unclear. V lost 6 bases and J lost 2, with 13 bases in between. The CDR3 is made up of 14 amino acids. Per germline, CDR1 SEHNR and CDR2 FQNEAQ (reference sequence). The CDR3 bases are TGTGCCAGCAGGAATTGGACGGAAAACTATGGCTACACCTTC. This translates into CASRNWTENYGYTF.

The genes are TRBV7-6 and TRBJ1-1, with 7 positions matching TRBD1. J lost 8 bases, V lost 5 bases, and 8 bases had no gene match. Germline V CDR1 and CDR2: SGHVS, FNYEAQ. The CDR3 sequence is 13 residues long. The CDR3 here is CASSQRQGGEAFF. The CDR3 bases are TGTGCCAGCAGCCAAAGACAGGGAGGGGAAGCTTTCTTT.

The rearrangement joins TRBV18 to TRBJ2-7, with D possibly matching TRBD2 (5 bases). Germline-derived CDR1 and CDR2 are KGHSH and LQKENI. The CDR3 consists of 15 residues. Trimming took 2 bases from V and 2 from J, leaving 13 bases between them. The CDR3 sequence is CASSPSPDGTYEQYF. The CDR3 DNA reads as TGTGCCAGCTCACCATCCCCTGACGGGACCTACGAGCAGTACTTC.

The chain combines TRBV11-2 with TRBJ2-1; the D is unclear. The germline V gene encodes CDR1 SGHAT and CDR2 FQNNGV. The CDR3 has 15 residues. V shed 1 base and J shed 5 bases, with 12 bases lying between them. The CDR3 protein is CASSLVLGRHNEQFF. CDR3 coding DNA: TGTGCCAGCAGCTTAGTACTGGGTAGGCACAATGAGCAGTTCTTC. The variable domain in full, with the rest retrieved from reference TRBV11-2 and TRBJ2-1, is EAGVAQSPRYKIIEKRQSVAFWCNPISGHATLYWYQQILGQGPKLLIQFQNNGVVDDSQLPKDRFSAERLKGVDSTLKIQPAKLEDSAVYLCASSLVLGRHNEQFFGPGTRLTVL.

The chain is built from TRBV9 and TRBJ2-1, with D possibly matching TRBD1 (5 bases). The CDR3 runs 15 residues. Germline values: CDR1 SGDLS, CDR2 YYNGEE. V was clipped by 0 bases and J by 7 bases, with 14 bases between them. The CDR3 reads CASSVGGRPSNEQFF. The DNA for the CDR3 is TGTGCCAGCAGCGTAGGGGGCCGCCCGTCGAATGAGCAGTTCTTC.

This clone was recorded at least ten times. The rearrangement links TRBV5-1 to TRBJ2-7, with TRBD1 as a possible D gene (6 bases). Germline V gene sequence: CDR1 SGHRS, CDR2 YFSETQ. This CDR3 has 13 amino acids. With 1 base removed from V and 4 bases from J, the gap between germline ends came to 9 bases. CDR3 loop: CASSLTGRYEQYF. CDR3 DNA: TGCGCCAGCAGCTTGACAGGGAGATACGAGCAGTACTTC.